This T cell receptor beta chain appears in the sequencing data of a study of T cell responses to AZD1222 COVID-19 vaccine. This CDR3 is built from 15 residues. J lost 8 bases, V lost 0 bases, and 5 bases had no gene match. Germline lookup yields CDR1 SGDLS and CDR2 YYNGEE. This table comes from immunoSEQ multiplex PCR, and its TCRdb copy is limited to in-frame clones, with some not included. The profile shows around 220,000 clones, about 94% of them singletons. About this clone itself: Its antigen is not known.

Study-level points and caveats: Breadth and depth of Spike-specific TCRs rose after two AZD1222 doses. Spike was spanned by vaccine-associated CD4 TCRs, with dominance at 160-218 and 743-854. White British people made up most donors, females outnumbered males, and clonal diversity was possibly underestimated.

The source is an adult who received the MenACWY meningococcal vaccine as a control. Here the sequenced sample was peripheral blood, taken 28 days after the second dose of the MenACWY control vaccine. The rearrangement uses TRBV9 and TRBJ2-1; TRBD1 agrees at 10 bases. Here the CDR3 reads CASSVEGQGRDEQFF. CDR3 nucleotides: TGTGCCAGCAGCGTAGAGGGACAGGGGAGGGATGAGCAGTTCTTC.